Listed here are 20 T cell receptor beta chains from one sample, sequenced in a study of identical twins. MiXCR, run by TCRdb on the 5' RACE reads, gives a single entry per CDR3 protein. The sample lists 520,000 or so distinct CDR3 sequences; approximately 22% were seen once. The sample also formed part of further work on T cells expressing NK-cell markers.

Input material: CD4+ T cells sorted from blood. The source is a woman between 18 and 29 years old in good health.

The chain recombines TRBV10-3 with TRBJ2-2; weak D call: TRBD2 (6 bases). In germline, CDR1 is ENHRY, CDR2 SYGVKD. The CDR3 covers 14 residues. The V and J ends lost 2 bases and 4 bases respectively, with 8 bases between them. CDR3 residues: CAISEGGTTGELFF. The CDR3, as DNA: TGTGCCATCAGTGAGGGGGGGACCACCGGGGAGCTGTTTTTT.

The V and J genes are TRBV12-2 and TRBJ1-2. TRBV12-2 is a recognized pseudogene. The CDR3 is made up of 16 amino acids. The CDR3 region is CASRLGSASVNYGYTF. In nucleotides, the CDR3 is TGTGCAAGTCGCTTAGGTTCGGCCAGTGTGAACTATGGCTACACCTTC.

The chain uses TRBV20-1 and TRBJ2-7; D remains ambiguous. Trimming left V 0 bases short and J 6 bases short, with 9 bases between. The CDR3 length is 12 residues. Per the germline V gene, CDR1 is DFQATT and CDR2 is SNEGSKA (reference sequence). The CDR3 loop reads CSARDRQAEQYF. Written as DNA, the CDR3 is TGCAGTGCTAGAGATCGTCAGGCCGAGCAGTACTTC.

This clonotype was observed many times. The chain combines TRBV4-3 with TRBJ2-7, with 11 positions matching TRBD2. This CDR3 is 16 amino acids long. With V trimmed by 3 bases and J by 7 bases, 11 bases remained unmatched. CDR1 and CDR2 (germline): LGHNA, YSLEER. The CDR3 is CASSQGLTSGIGEQYF. In nucleotides, the CDR3 is TGCGCCAGCAGCCAGGGACTGACTAGCGGGATAGGTGAGCAGTACTTC.

This clonotype was counted a few times. The chain has TRBV4-3 and TRBJ2-7; D is unclear. The CDR3 is 15 residues long. Germline CDR1 and CDR2: LGHNA and YSLEER. Deletions cut 1 base from V and 0 bases from J, with 10 bases between. CDR3 sequence: CASSQGGKSSYEQYF. DNA of the CDR3: TGCGCCAGCAGCCAAGGGGGAAAGAGCTCCTACGAGCAGTACTTC.

This clonotype was seen more than once but under ten times. J is TRBJ1-5 and V is TRBV12-3 or TRBV12-4; possible D gene TRBD1, 5 bases. The V and J ends lost 2 bases and 5 bases respectively, with 13 bases between them. This CDR3 contains 15 residues. The CDR3 here is CASSLWQGRYQPQHF. The DNA of the CDR3 is TGTGCCAGCAGTTTATGGCAGGGCAGATATCAGCCCCAGCATTTT.

This chain joins TRBV30 and TRBJ2-1; 9 bases line up with TRBD2. The V and J ends lost 0 bases and 16 bases, in that order; junction bases with no gene match: 13. This CDR3 contains 14 residues. Germline values: CDR1 GTSNPN, CDR2 SVGIG (reference sequence). CDR3 nucleotide sequence: TGTGCCTGGAGTGTACTCAGCCTAGCGGGACGCCGCTTCTTC. Translated: CAWSVLSLAGRRFF.

The V and J genes are TRBV5-1 and TRBJ2-7; a possible D gene is TRBD2 (6 bases). The length of the CDR3 is 15 residues. CDR1 is SGHRS, CDR2 YFSETQ, per germline. The germline V and J ends were trimmed by 0 bases and 8 bases, with 18 bases remaining between them. Here the CDR3 reads CASSLGGDGSSKQYF. The CDR3 DNA sequence: TGCGCCAGCAGCTTGGGTGGAGACGGGAGCTCCAAGCAGTACTTC.

This clonotype was observed many times. The V call is TRBV20-1, the J call TRBJ2-1, with D possibly matching TRBD1 (5 bases). CDR1 DFQATT and CDR2 SNEGSKA come from the germline V gene (reference sequence). This CDR3 region has 14 residues. V was clipped by 6 bases and J by 0 bases, with 12 bases between them. The CDR3 DNA follows: TGCAGTGCCATGGGGCGGAGCTCCTACAATGAGCAGTTCTTC. This gives the protein CSAMGRSSYNEQFF.

V and J are TRBV3-1 and TRBJ2-1, with a possible D match to TRBD1 (5 bases). The germline gives CDR1 LGHDT, CDR2 YNNKEL (reference sequence). V lost 4 bases and J 16 bases, leaving 20 bases between the germline ends. The CDR3 runs to 13 residues. CDR3 in DNA: TGTGCCAGCAGCCCTCAAAGGGGCACCGTCATTTTCTTC. This translates into CASSPQRGTVIFF.

The CDR3 loop is CSAQSGNQPQHF. The CDR3 bases are TGCAGTGCCCAATCGGGCAATCAGCCCCAGCATTTT. The chain recombines TRBV20-1 with TRBJ1-5; D remains unclear. The CDR3 runs 12 residues. Germline values: CDR1 DFQATT, CDR2 SNEGSKA (reference sequence). V was clipped by 6 bases and J by 2 bases, with 8 bases between them.

The chain has TRBV6-1 and TRBJ2-2, with D unresolved. This CDR3 comprises 16 residues. Germline V lookup: CDR1 MNHNS, CDR2 SASEGT. Trimming left V 6 bases short and J 1 base short, with 15 bases between. The CDR3 loop reads CASSPSPPRNTGELFF. For the CDR3, the DNA is TGTGCCAGCAGCCCCTCCCCTCCTAGGAACACCGGGGAGCTGTTTTTT.

In this sample, this clonotype turned up a few times. This chain links TRBV20-1 with TRBJ1-4; possible D gene TRBD1, 5 bases. This CDR3 region has 15 residues. V was cut by 3 bases and J by 8 bases, with 19 bases left in between. Germline V gene lookup returns CDR1 DFQATT and CDR2 SNEGSKA (reference sequence). The CDR3 coding sequence is TGCAGTGCTAGGGGTCAGGGAGATGGTGGCGAAAAACTGTTTTTT. Amino acids: CSARGQGDGGEKLFF.

The chain combines TRBV20-1 with TRBJ2-2; D is undetermined. With 0 bases removed from V and 13 bases from J, the gap between germline ends came to 12 bases. CDR3 size: 12 residues. Germline loops: CDR1 DFQATT, CDR2 SNEGSKA (reference sequence). The CDR3 coding sequence is TGCAGTGCTAGAGATCTACCCTCGCGGCTGTTTTTT. Protein sequence: CSARDLPSRLFF.

Here the CDR3 DNA reads TGCAGTGCTCAGCGGAGAGTAAGAGAGACCCAGTACTTC. Protein: CSAQRRVRETQYF. This rearrangement joins TRBV20-1 to TRBJ2-5, with D possibly being TRBD2 (5 bases). Trimming took 5 bases from V and 4 from J, leaving 14 bases between them. The V gene's germline CDR1 is DFQATT and CDR2 SNEGSKA (reference sequence). The CDR3 spans 13 residues.

The chain couples TRBV6-2 or TRBV6-3 to TRBJ2-5; D is perhaps TRBD2 (5 bases). Trimming stripped 0 bases from V and 7 bases from J, with 12 bases between. The CDR3 is made up of 14 amino acids. Germline CDR1 and CDR2: MNHEY and SVGEGT. The CDR3 region has the DNA TGTGCCAGCAGTTACTCAAGGCAGGCGGGGACCCAGTACTTC. Its translation is CASSYSRQAGTQYF.

The table lists this clonotype with a few counts. This chain connects TRBV3-1 to TRBJ1-1, with D tentatively TRBD1 (5 bases). V lost 4 bases to trimming and J lost 10 bases, with 19 bases between them. Germline assignment: CDR1 LGHDT and CDR2 YNNKEL (reference sequence). The CDR3 spans 14 residues. CDR3 nucleotides: TGTGCCAGCAGCCTAAACCCGACGGATGGGGGAGCTTTCTTT. Its protein product is CASSLNPTDGGAFF.

The genes are TRBV20-1 and TRBJ1-1, with D tentatively TRBD1 (6 bases). CDR1 is DFQATT and CDR2 is SNEGSKA in the germline V gene (reference sequence). Trimming removed 2 bases from V and 1 base from J, with 11 bases in between. This CDR3 spans 14 amino acids. The CDR3 bases are TGCAGTGCTAGAACGGGACATTCGAACACTGAAGCTTTCTTT. It codes for CSARTGHSNTEAFF.

This clonotype has a single count. The chain has TRBV20-1 and TRBJ1-1; D gene ambiguous. Per the germline V gene, CDR1 is DFQATT and CDR2 is SNEGSKA (reference sequence). The CDR3 loop spans 12 amino acids. The V end was cut by 5 bases, the J end by 8 bases, with 15 bases between. CDR3 in amino acids: CSARQFRTEAFF. The CDR3 DNA follows: TGCAGTGCTCGCCAGTTTAGGACCGAAGCTTTCTTT.

This clonotype was observed many times. The CDR3 DNA is TGCAGCGTTTCCAGACAGAGCTACGAGCAGTACTTC. It translates to CSVSRQSYEQYF. J is TRBJ2-7 and V is TRBV29-1; tentative D call: TRBD1 (5 bases). CDR1 is SQVTM and CDR2 is ANQGSEA in the germline V gene. This CDR3 region has 12 residues. V lost 5 bases and J lost 3, with 11 bases in between.